The rows below give T cell receptor beta chains drawn from one sample of a study of cytomegalovirus exposure and HLA in healthy donors. TCRdb's copy holds only in-frame clones and misses some; the assay was immunoSEQ multiplex PCR. Among fewer than 150,000 clones, 70% to 80% were seen once, and the ten largest hold roughly 4.7%. The specimen sequenced was PBMCs. All receptors come from a male donor in good health and CMV-seronegative. Each CDR3 is given without its conserved first and last residue.

TRBV7-8 | ASSPVGAGYEQY
TRBV27 | ASRLGSNYNEQF
TRBV27 | ASREGAVGEQF
TRBV7-9 | ASSLEGNNSPLH
TRBV7-2 | ASSLAGRRNEQF
TRBV29-1 | SVGTINQPQH
TRBV19 | ASSIGTGTGANVLT
TRBV28 | ASSSGQGEEKLF
TRBV9 | ASSAQEGTEAF
TRBV6-5 | ASSYGPGGDTEAF
TRBV4-2 | ASSQDSGSTDTQY
TRBV5-4 | ASGGKVTDTQY
TRBV5-8 | ASSLWQGNANTGELF
TRBV5-4 | ASRDRANTEAF
TRBV11-2 | ASSFYDRAEQY
TRBV11-2 | ASSLGQGSTEAF
TRBV18 | ASSPTPQWTNEKLF
TRBV27 | ASSLTGGTEAF
TRBV5-1 | ASSFTTGDGNTIY
TRBV6-5 | ASSHRGATVEQY
TRBV5-1 | ASGEGGGDEQY
TRBV14 | ASSRGGVGEKLF
TRBV5-6 | ASSFGREGWETQY
TRBV7-8 | ASSPREAWKTQY
TRBV28 | ASSPGGTYEQY
TRBV5-1 | ASSFGNGLSTDTQY
TRBV9 | ASSVGGGRSYEQY
TRBV11-2 | ASSLSGQQFYEQY
TRBV15 | ATSLAKNSQY
TRBV7-8 | ASSLGQGANQPQH
TRBV29-1 | SVTGGLGGTGELF
TRBV27 | ASKYKTGINYGYT
TRBV10-3 | AISATGNTEAF
TRBV2 | ASRSDRLLVYTEAF